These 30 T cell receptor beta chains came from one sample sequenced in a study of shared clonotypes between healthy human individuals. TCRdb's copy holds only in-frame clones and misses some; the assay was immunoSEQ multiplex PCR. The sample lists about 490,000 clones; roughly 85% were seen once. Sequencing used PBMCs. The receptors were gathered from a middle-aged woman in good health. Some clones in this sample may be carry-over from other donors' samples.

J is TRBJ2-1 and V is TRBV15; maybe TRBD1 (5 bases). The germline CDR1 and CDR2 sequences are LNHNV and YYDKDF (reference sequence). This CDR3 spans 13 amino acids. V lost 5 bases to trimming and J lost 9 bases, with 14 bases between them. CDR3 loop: CATSLRERGEQFF. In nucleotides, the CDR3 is TGTGCCACCAGCCTCAGGGAAAGGGGTGAGCAGTTCTTC.

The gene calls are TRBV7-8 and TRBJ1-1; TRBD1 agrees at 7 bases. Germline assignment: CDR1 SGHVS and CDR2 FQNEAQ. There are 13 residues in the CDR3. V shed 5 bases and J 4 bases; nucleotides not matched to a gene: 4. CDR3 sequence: CASSPNRGTEAFF. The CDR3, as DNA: TGTGCCAGCAGCCCGAACAGGGGCACTGAAGCTTTCTTT.

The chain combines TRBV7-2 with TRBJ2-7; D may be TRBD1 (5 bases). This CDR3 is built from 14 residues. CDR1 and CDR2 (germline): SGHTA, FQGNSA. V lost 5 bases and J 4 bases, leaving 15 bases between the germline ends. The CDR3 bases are TGTGCCAGCAGCGTAGGGCTCAGGGCGTACGAGCAGTACTTC. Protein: CASSVGLRAYEQYF.

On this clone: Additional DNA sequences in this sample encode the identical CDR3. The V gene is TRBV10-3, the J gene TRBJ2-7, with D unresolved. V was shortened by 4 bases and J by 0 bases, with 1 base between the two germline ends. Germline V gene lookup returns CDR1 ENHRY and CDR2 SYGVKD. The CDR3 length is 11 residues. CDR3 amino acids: CAISGSYEQYF. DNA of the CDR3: TGTGCCATCAGTGGCTCCTACGAGCAGTACTTC.

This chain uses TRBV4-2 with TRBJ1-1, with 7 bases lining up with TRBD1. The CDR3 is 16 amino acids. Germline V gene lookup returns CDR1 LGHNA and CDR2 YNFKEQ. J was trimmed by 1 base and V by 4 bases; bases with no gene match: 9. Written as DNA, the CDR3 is TGTGCCAGCAGCCTGCTGGCAGGGGGGACGAACACTGAAGCTTTCTTT. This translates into CASSLLAGGTNTEAFF.

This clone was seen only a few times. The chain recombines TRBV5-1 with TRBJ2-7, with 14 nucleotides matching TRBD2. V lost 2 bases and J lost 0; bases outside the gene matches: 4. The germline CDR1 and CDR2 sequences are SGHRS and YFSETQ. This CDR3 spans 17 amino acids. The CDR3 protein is CASSFRTSGRHSYEQYF. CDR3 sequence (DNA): TGCGCCAGCAGCTTCCGGACTAGCGGGAGGCACTCCTACGAGCAGTACTTC.

The CDR3 sequence: CASSLQGAGNEKLFF. In nucleotides, the CDR3 is TGTGCCAGCAGCCTCCAGGGGGCCGGGAATGAAAAACTGTTTTTT. V usage is TRBV5-6 and J usage is TRBJ1-4; 8 bases are shared with TRBD1. In germline, CDR1 is SGHDT, CDR2 YYEEEE. V was clipped by 4 bases and J by 5 bases; unmatched bases: 7. The CDR3 has 15 amino acids.

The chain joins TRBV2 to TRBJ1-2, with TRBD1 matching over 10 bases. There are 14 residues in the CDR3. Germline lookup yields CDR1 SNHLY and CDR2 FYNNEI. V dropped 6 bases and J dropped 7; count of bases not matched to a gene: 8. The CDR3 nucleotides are TGTGCCAGCAGAGTAGACAGGGGGCTGGCTGGCTACACCTTC. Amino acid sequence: CASRVDRGLAGYTF.

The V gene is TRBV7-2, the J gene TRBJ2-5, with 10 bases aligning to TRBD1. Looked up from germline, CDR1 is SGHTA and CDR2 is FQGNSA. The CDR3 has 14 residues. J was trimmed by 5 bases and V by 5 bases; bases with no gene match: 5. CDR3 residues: CASSLDRGRETQYF. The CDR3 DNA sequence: TGTGCCAGCAGCCTAGACAGGGGGCGGGAGACCCAGTACTTC.

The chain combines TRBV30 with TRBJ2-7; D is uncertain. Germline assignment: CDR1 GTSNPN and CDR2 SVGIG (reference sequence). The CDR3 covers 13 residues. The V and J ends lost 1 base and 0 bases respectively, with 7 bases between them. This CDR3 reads CAWSDGSSYEQYF. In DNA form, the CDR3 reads TGTGCCTGGAGTGACGGTAGCTCCTACGAGCAGTACTTC. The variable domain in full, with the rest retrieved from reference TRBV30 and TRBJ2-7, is SQTIHQWPATLVQPVGSPLSLECTVEGTSNPNLYWYRQAAGRGLQLLFYSVGIGQISSEVPQNLSASRPQDRQFILSSKKLLLSDSGFYLCAWSDGSSYEQYFGPGTRLTVT.

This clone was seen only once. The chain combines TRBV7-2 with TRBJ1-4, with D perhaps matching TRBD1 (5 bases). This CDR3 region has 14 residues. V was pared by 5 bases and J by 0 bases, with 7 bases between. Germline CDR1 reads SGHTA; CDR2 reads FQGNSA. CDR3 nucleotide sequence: TGTGCCAGCAGCCGAGGGGCAACTAATGAAAAACTGTTTTTT. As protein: CASSRGATNEKLFF.

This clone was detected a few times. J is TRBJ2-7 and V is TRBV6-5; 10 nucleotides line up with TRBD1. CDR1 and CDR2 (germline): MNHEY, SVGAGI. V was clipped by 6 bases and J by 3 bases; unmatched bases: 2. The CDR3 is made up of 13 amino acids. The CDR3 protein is CASRGQGRYEQYF. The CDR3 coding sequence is TGTGCCAGCAGGGGACAGGGGCGCTACGAGCAGTACTTC.

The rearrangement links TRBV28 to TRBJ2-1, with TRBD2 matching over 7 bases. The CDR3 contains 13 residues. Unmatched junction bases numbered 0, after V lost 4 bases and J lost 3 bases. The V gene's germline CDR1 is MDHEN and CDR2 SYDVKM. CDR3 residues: CASSWDYYNEQFF. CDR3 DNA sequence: TGTGCCAGCAGTTGGGACTACTACAATGAGCAGTTCTTC. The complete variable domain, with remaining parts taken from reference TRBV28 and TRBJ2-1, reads DVKVTQSSRYLVKRTGEKVFLECVQDMDHENMFWYRQDPGLGLRLIYFSYDVKMKEKGDIPEGYSVSREKKERFSLILESASTNQTSMYLCASSWDYYNEQFFGPGTRLTVL.

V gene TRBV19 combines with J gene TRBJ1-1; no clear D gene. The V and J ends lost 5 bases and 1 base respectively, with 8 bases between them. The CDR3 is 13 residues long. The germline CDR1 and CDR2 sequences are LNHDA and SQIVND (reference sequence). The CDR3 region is CASSWKGNTEAFF. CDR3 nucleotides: TGTGCCAGTAGTTGGAAGGGGAACACTGAAGCTTTCTTT.

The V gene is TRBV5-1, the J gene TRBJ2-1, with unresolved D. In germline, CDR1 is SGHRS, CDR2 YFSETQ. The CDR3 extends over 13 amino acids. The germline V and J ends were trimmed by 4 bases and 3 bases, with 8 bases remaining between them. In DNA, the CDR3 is TGCGCCAGCAGCGAGCTTGACTACAATGAGCAGTTCTTC. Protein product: CASSELDYNEQFF. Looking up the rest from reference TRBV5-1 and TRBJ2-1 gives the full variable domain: KAGVTQTPRYLIKTRGQQVTLSCSPISGHRSVSWYQQTPGQGLQFLFEYFSETQRNKGNFPGRFSGRQFSNSRSEMNVSTLELGDSALYLCASSELDYNEQFFGPGTRLTVL.

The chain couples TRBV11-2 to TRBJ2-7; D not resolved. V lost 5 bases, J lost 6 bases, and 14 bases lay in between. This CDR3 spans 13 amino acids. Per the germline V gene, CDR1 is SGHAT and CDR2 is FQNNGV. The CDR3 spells CASSRSARSEQYF. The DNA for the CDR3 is TGTGCCAGCAGCCGGAGCGCCAGGTCCGAGCAGTACTTC.

Here the CDR3 DNA reads TGTGCCAGCAGCTTAAACACAGGGGAGACCCAGTACTTC. This encodes CASSLNTGETQYF. This sequence joins TRBV7-3 and TRBJ2-5; tentatively, D is TRBD1 (6 bases). V gave up 1 base and J gave up 5 bases, with 8 bases separating them. In germline, CDR1 is SGHTA, CDR2 FQGTGA. The CDR3 spans 13 residues.

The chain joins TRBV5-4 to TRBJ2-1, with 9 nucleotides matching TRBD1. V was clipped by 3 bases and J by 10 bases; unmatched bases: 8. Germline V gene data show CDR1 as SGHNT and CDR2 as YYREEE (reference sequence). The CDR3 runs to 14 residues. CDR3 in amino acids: CASSSRDRAWEQFF. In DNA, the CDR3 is TGTGCCAGCAGCTCCCGGGACAGGGCTTGGGAGCAGTTCTTC.

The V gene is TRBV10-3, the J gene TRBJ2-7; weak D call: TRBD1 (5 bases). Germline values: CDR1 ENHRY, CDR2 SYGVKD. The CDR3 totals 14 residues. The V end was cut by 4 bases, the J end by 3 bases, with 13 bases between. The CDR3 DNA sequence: TGTGCCATCAGTGTGACAGAAACTTTCTACGAGCAGTACTTC. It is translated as CAISVTETFYEQYF.

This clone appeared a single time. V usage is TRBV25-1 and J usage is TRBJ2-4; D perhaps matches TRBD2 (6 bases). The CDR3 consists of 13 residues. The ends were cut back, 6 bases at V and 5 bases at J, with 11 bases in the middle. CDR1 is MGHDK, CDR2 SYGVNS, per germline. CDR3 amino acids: CASSRLDQNIQYF. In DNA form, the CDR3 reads TGTGCCAGCAGCCGACTAGACCAAAACATTCAGTACTTC.

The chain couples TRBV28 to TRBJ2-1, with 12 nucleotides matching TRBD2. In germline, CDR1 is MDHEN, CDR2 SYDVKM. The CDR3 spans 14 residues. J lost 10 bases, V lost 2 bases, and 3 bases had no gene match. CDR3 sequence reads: CASSLRLAGVEQFF. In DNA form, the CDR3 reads TGTGCCAGCAGTTTAAGACTAGCGGGAGTCGAGCAGTTCTTC. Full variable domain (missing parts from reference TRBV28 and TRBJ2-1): DVKVTQSSRYLVKRTGEKVFLECVQDMDHENMFWYRQDPGLGLRLIYFSYDVKMKEKGDIPEGYSVSREKKERFSLILESASTNQTSMYLCASSLRLAGVEQFFGPGTRLTVL.

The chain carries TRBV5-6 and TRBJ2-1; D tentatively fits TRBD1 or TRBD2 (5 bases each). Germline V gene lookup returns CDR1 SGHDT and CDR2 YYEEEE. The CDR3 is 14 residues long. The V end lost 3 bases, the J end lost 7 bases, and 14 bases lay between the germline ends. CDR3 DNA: TGTGCCAGCAGCTGGGGAGCAGGGTGGAATGAGCAGTTCTTC. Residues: CASSWGAGWNEQFF.

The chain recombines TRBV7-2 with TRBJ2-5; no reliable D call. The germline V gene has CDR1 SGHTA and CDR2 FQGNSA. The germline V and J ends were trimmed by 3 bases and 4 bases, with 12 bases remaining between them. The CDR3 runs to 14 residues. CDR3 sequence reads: CASSLDGGGETQYF. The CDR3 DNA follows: TGTGCCAGCAGCTTGGACGGTGGTGGAGAGACCCAGTACTTC.

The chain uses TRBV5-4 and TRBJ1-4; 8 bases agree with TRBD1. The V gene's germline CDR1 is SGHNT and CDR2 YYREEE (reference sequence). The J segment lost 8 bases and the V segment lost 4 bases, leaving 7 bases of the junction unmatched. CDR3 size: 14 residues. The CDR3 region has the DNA TGTGCCAGCAGCCCAGACAGGGGTGGCGAAAAACTGTTTTTT. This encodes CASSPDRGGEKLFF.

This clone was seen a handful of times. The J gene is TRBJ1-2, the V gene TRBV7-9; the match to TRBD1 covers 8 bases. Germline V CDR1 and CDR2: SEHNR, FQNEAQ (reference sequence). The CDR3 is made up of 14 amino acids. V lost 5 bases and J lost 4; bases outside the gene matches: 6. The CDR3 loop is CASSPTGVVYGYTF. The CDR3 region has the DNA TGTGCCAGCAGCCCGACAGGGGTTGTCTATGGCTACACCTTC. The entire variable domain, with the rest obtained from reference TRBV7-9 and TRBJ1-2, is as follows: DTGVSQNPRHKITKRGQNVTFRCDPISEHNRLYWYRQTLGQGPEFLTYFQNEAQLEKSRLLSDRFSAERPKGSFSTLEIQRTEQGDSAMYLCASSPTGVVYGYTFGSGTRLTVV.

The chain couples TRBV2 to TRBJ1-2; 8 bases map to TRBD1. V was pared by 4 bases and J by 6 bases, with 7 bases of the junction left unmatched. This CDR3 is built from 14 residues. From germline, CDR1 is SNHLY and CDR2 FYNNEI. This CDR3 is CASSAGRGHHGYTF. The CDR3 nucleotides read TGTGCCAGCAGTGCCGGCAGGGGGCATCATGGCTACACCTTC.

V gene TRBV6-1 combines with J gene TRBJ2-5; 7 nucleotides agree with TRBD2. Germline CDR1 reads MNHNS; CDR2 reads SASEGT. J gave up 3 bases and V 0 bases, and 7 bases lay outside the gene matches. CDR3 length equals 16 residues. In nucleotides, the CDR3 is TGTGCCAGCAGTGAAGCGCTGGTGGGAGGGAAAGAGACCCAGTACTTC. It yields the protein CASSEALVGGKETQYF.

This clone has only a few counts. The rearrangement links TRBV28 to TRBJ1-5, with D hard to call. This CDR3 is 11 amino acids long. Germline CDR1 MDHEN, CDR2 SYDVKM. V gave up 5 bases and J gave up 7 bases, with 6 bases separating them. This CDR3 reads CASSHIQPQHF. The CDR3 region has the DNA TGTGCCAGCAGTCACATCCAGCCCCAGCATTTT.

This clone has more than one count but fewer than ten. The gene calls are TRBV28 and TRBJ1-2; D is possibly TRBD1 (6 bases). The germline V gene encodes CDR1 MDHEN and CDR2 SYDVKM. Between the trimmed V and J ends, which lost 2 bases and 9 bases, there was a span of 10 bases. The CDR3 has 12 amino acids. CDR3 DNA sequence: TGTGCCAGCAGTTTAGTGCAGGGGAGCTACACCTTC. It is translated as CASSLVQGSYTF.

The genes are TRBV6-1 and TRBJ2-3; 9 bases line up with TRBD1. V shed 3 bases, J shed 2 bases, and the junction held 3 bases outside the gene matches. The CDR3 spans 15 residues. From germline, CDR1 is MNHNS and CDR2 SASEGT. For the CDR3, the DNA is TGTGCCAGCAGTGAGGACAGGGGCTCCACAGATACGCAGTATTTT. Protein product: CASSEDRGSTDTQYF.